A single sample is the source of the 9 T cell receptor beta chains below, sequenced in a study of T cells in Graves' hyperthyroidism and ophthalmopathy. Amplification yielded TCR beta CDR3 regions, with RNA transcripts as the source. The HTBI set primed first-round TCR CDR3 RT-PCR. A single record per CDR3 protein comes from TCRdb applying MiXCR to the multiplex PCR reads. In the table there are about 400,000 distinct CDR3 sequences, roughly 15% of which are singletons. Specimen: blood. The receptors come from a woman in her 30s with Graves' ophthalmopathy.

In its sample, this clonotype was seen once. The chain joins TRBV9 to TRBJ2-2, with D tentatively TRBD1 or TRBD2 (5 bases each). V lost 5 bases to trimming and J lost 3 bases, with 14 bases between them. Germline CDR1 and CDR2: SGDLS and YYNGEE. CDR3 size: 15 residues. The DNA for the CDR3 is TGTGCCAGCAGAAGACAGAGAGGGGACACCGGGGAGCTGTTTTTT. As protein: CASRRQRGDTGELFF.

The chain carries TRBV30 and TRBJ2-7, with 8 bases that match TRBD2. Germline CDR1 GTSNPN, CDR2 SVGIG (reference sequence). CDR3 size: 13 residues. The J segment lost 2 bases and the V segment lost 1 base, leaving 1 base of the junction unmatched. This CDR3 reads CAWSGLAPYEQYF. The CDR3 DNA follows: TGTGCCTGGAGTGGACTAGCGCCCTACGAGCAGTACTTC. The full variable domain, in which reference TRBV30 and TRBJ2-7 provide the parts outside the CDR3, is SQTIHQWPATLVQPVGSPLSLECTVEGTSNPNLYWYRQAAGRGLQLLFYSVGIGQISSEVPQNLSASRPQDRQFILSSKKLLLSDSGFYLCAWSGLAPYEQYFGPGTRLTVT.

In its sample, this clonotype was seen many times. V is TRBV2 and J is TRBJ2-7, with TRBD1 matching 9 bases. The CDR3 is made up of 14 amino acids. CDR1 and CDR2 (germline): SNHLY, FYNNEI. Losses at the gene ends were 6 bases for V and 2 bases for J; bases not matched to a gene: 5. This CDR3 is CASSKGQGAYEQYF. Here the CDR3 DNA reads TGTGCCAGCAGCAAGGGACAGGGAGCCTACGAGCAGTACTTC.

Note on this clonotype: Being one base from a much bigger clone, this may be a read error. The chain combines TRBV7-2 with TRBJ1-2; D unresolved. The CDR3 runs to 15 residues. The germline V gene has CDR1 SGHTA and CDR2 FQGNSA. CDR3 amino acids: CAGSSDGLTNYGYTF. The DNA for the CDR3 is TGTGCCGGCAGCTCCGACGGCTTAACTAACTATGGCTACACCTTC. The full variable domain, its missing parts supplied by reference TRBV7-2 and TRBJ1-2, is GAGVSQSPSNKVTEKGKDVELRCDPISGHTALYWYRQSLGQGLEFLIYFQGNSAPDKSGLPSDRFSAERTGGSVSTLTIQRTQQEDSAVYLCAGSSDGLTNYGYTFGSGTRLTVV.

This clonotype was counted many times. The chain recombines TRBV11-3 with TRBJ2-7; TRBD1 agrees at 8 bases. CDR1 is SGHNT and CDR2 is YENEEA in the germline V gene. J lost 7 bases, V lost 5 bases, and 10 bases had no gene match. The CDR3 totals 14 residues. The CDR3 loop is CASSPDRGRWEQYF. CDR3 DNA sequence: TGTGCCAGCAGCCCAGACAGGGGCCGGTGGGAGCAGTACTTC.

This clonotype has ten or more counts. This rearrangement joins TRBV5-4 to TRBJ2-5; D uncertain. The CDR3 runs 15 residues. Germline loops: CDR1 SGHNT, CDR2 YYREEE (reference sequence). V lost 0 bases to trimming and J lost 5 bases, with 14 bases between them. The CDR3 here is CASSLGAGILETQYF. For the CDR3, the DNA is TGTGCCAGCAGCTTGGGTGCAGGTATCTTGGAGACCCAGTACTTC.

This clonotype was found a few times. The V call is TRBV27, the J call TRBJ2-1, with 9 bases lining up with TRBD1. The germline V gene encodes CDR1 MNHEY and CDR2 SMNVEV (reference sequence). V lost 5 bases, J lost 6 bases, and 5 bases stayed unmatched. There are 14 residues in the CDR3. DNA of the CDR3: TGTGCCAGCAGTCCCGGGACAGGGATCAATGAGCAGTTCTTC. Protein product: CASSPGTGINEQFF.

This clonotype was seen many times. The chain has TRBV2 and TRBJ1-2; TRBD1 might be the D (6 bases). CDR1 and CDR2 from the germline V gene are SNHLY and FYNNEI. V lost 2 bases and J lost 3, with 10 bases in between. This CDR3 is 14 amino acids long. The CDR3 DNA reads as TGTGCCAGCAGTGAAAGGGCAGGGGACTATGGCTACACCTTC. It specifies CASSERAGDYGYTF.

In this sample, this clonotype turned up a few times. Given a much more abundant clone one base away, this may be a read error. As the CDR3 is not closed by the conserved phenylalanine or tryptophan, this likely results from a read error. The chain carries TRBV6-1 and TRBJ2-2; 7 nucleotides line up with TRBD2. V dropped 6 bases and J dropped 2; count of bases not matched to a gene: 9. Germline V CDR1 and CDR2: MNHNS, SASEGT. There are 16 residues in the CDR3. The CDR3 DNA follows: TGTGCCAGCAGACGCAGCGGGGTTATCAACACCGGGGAGCTGTTTCTT. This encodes CASRRSGVINTGELFL.